These 21 T cell receptor beta chains came from one sample sequenced in a study of T cells in Graves' hyperthyroidism and ophthalmopathy. RNA transcripts were the template for amplifying TCR beta CDR3 regions. TCR CDR3 underwent first-round RT-PCR with the HTBI primer set. In TCRdb, the multiplex PCR reads were re-called with MiXCR into one record per CDR3 protein. Here the sample spans roughly 800,000 distinct CDR3 sequences, 38% being singletons. Sequencing was carried out using blood. These TCRs come from a man between 18 and 35 years old with Graves' hyperthyroidism.

This clonotype was recorded at least ten times. One end of the junction fails to match germline, which may point to a read error. CDR3 region: CASREGVRETQYF. In DNA form, the CDR3 reads TGTGCCAGCAGGGAAGGGGTGAGGGAGACCCAGTACTTC. The genes are TRBV2 and TRBJ2-5; the D gene is possibly TRBD1 (5 bases). The CDR3 has 13 residues. Germline-derived CDR1 and CDR2 are SNHLY and FYNNEI.

This clonotype was seen a few times. In DNA, the CDR3 is TGCGCCAGCAGCCACGGGGGGCCCTCCCTAGGAGCTTTCTTT. It translates to CASSHGGPSLGAFF. This chain joins TRBV5-1 and TRBJ1-1; weak D call: TRBD1 (6 bases). Trimming removed 4 bases at V and 10 bases at J, with 20 bases between. The germline V gene encodes CDR1 SGHRS and CDR2 YFSETQ. This CDR3 is built from 14 residues.

Notes on this clonotype: This may be a read error: a much more frequent sequence differs by one nucleotide. This chain links TRBV7-9 with TRBJ1-4, with D possibly TRBD1 on 5 matching bases. V lost 5 bases and J lost 6, with 13 bases in between. The germline CDR1 and CDR2 sequences are SEHNR and FQNEAQ (reference sequence). This CDR3 contains 14 residues. CDR3 protein: CASSRDVFYEKLFF. The CDR3 DNA follows: TGTGCCAGCAGCCGGGACGTCTTTTATGAAAAACTGTTTTTT.

In its sample, this clonotype was seen a few times. The chain has TRBV2 and TRBJ1-4, with D perhaps matching TRBD1 (5 bases). V lost 11 bases to trimming and J lost 8 bases, with 18 bases between them. The CDR3 runs to 13 residues. Per the germline V gene, CDR1 is SNHLY and CDR2 is FYNNEI. The CDR3 reads CAGTPESSEKLFF. CDR3 DNA: TGTGCCGGGACCCCGGAGTCATCGGAAAAACTGTTTTTT.

This clonotype came up many times. A junction boundary mismatches the germline segment, possibly from a read error. V gene TRBV10-3 combines with J gene TRBJ1-1; D call uncertain. This CDR3 spans 13 amino acids. From germline, CDR1 is ENHRY and CDR2 SYGVKD. CDR3 residues: CAIGEGLRTEAFF. The CDR3, as DNA: TGTGCCATCGGTGAGGGTTTACGGACTGAAGCTTTCTTT.

This clonotype has only one observation. This chain uses TRBV20-1 with TRBJ2-7, with 10 bases that match TRBD2. V dropped 5 bases and J dropped 1; count of bases not matched to a gene: 11. Germline values: CDR1 DFQATT, CDR2 SNEGSKA (reference sequence). CDR3 length: 16 residues. CDR3: CSAFAPGLASSYEQYF. CDR3 sequence (DNA): TGCAGTGCTTTCGCCCCGGGACTAGCGTCATCCTACGAGCAGTACTTC.

The chain couples TRBV7-9 to TRBJ1-1; 7 nucleotides line up with TRBD1. Germline V gene sequence: CDR1 SEHNR, CDR2 FQNEAQ (reference sequence). V was pared by 2 bases and J by 10 bases, with 16 bases of the junction left unmatched. The CDR3 runs 16 residues. Here the CDR3 reads CASSLSPGGGPLGAFF. The CDR3 bases are TGTGCCAGCAGCTTATCCCCAGGGGGAGGGCCCCTAGGAGCTTTCTTT.

A word on this clonotype: A much larger clone lies a single base off, so this may be a read error. The chain is built from TRBV29-1 and TRBJ2-5; tentative D call: TRBD1 (6 bases). Germline V gene lookup returns CDR1 SQVTM and CDR2 ANQGSEA. The CDR3 covers 11 residues. The CDR3 sequence is CSVYREEAQYF. Written as DNA, the CDR3 is TGCAGCGTCTACAGGGAAGAGGCCCAGTACTTC.

Many counts were recorded for this clonotype. The chain employs TRBV10-3 and TRBJ2-5; D possibly matches TRBD1 or TRBD2 (6 bases each). This CDR3 spans 13 amino acids. The V gene lost 3 bases and the J gene lost 5 bases, with 10 bases spanning the gap. Germline CDR1 and CDR2: ENHRY and SYGVKD. DNA for the CDR3: TGTGCCATCAGTGACGGGGGCCGGGAGACCCAGTACTTC. This sequence encodes CAISDGGRETQYF.

The gene calls are TRBV7-2 and TRBJ2-5; D unclear. This CDR3 has 15 amino acids. Between the trimmed V and J ends, which lost 5 bases and 2 bases, there was a span of 15 bases. Germline V gene lookup returns CDR1 SGHTA and CDR2 FQGNSA. The CDR3 sequence is CASSPSVSSQETQYF. The CDR3 DNA follows: TGTGCCAGCAGCCCATCGGTTTCTTCACAAGAGACCCAGTACTTC. The complete variable domain, with remaining parts taken from reference TRBV7-2 and TRBJ2-5, reads GAGVSQSPSNKVTEKGKDVELRCDPISGHTALYWYRQSLGQGLEFLIYFQGNSAPDKSGLPSDRFSAERTGGSVSTLTIQRTQQEDSAVYLCASSPSVSSQETQYFGPGTRLLVL.

In this sample, this clonotype turned up many times. The genes are TRBV15 and TRBJ1-5; 9 positions match TRBD1. Germline V gene data show CDR1 as LNHNV and CDR2 as YYDKDF (reference sequence). J gave up 8 bases and V 5 bases, and 10 bases lay outside the gene matches. The CDR3 has 15 amino acids. As DNA, the CDR3 is TGTGCCACCAGCCCCGGGACAGGGAGGAGGGAGCCCCAGCATTTT. Amino acids: CATSPGTGRREPQHF.

There are many counts of this clonotype. The chain has TRBV29-1 and TRBJ1-1, with unresolved D. CDR1 is SQVTM and CDR2 is ANQGSEA in the germline V gene. This CDR3 contains 12 residues. V lost 6 bases and J 0 bases, leaving 8 bases between the germline ends. The CDR3 here is CSVIPMNTEAFF. DNA for the CDR3: TGCAGCGTCATACCGATGAACACTGAAGCTTTCTTT.

The table lists this clonotype with a few counts. The CDR3 loop is CSAIKRLAGVGELFF. CDR3 sequence (DNA): TGCAGTGCTATTAAAAGACTAGCGGGAGTCGGGGAGCTGTTTTTT. V gene TRBV20-1 combines with J gene TRBJ2-2; 12 bases align to TRBD2. The CDR3 contains 15 residues. The germline V gene has CDR1 DFQATT and CDR2 SNEGSKA (reference sequence). J was trimmed by 7 bases and V by 4 bases; bases with no gene match: 7.

The table lists this clonotype with a count of one. The chain employs TRBV5-1 and TRBJ2-7; D is uncertain. Trimming took off 3 bases at V and 3 bases at J, with 10 bases between the two ends. Germline lookup yields CDR1 SGHRS and CDR2 YFSETQ. The CDR3 is 13 amino acids. Written as DNA, the CDR3 is TGCGCCAGCAGCTCCCGGCCCTACTACGAGCAGTACTTC. Protein product: CASSSRPYYEQYF.

The chain uses TRBV4-1 and TRBJ2-7; no reliable D call. Germline lookup yields CDR1 MGHRA and CDR2 YSYEKL. The CDR3 extends over 14 amino acids. V lost 4 bases, J lost 3 bases, and 13 bases lay in between. The CDR3, as DNA: TGCGCCAGCAGCCCAGCAGTCGACGACTACGAGCAGTACTTC. This encodes CASSPAVDDYEQYF.

This clonotype has more than one count but fewer than ten. This chain links TRBV5-1 with TRBJ2-5; maybe TRBD2 (5 bases). The germline V gene encodes CDR1 SGHRS and CDR2 YFSETQ. Trimming left V 7 bases short and J 1 base short, with 17 bases between. This CDR3 has 15 residues. The CDR3 nucleotides are TGCGCCAGCTACGTTGAGGCGGGTTTCCAAGAGACCCAGTACTTC. It is translated as CASYVEAGFQETQYF.

In its sample, this clonotype was seen a few times. The V call is TRBV7-3, the J call TRBJ2-7; 9 bases are shared with TRBD2. CDR1 is SGHTA and CDR2 is FQGTGA in the germline V gene. The V gene end was trimmed by 3 bases and the J gene end by 2 bases; junction bases not matched to a gene: 14. The CDR3 covers 18 residues. The CDR3 bases are TGTGCCAGCAGCTTGGACGCCAAACCGGGACTAGCCCCCTACGAGCAGTACTTC. Translated: CASSLDAKPGLAPYEQYF.

The sample holds many counts of this clonotype. The chain links TRBV7-9 to TRBJ2-7; maybe TRBD1 (5 bases). This CDR3 spans 12 amino acids. Germline values: CDR1 SEHNR, CDR2 FQNEAQ (reference sequence). Trimming stripped 5 bases from V and 6 bases from J, with 11 bases between. The CDR3 loop is CASSPQGLEQYF. Here the CDR3 DNA reads TGTGCCAGCAGCCCCCAGGGCCTCGAGCAGTACTTC.

This clonotype has at least ten counts. The chain couples TRBV29-1 to TRBJ2-5; no definite D call. Germline V gene sequence: CDR1 SQVTM, CDR2 ANQGSEA. The CDR3 length is 12 residues. The V and J ends lost 4 bases and 5 bases respectively, with 11 bases between them. CDR3 DNA sequence: TGCAGCGTTGGGCAGGCACACGAGACCCAGTACTTC. Residues: CSVGQAHETQYF.

This clonotype was recorded a few times. The V and J genes are TRBV2 and TRBJ2-7, with D perhaps TRBD2 (6 bases). Trimming took 6 bases from V and 2 from J, leaving 17 bases between them. The CDR3 covers 15 residues. Looked up from germline, CDR1 is SNHLY and CDR2 is FYNNEI. CDR3 DNA sequence: TGTGCCAGCAGCTTAGGAGGAGGGGCCACCTACGAGCAGTACTTC. This gives the protein CASSLGGGATYEQYF.

The chain has TRBV20-1 and TRBJ2-7; D not resolved. This CDR3 comprises 13 residues. Per the germline V gene, CDR1 is DFQATT and CDR2 is SNEGSKA (reference sequence). V was cut by 1 base and J by 1 base, with 8 bases left in between. The CDR3 region has the DNA TGCAGTGCTAGAGGTGCCAGTTCCTACGAGCAGTACTTC. Amino acid sequence: CSARGASSYEQYF.